The T cell receptor (beta chain) described here comes from a study of T cells in Graves' hyperthyroidism and ophthalmopathy. The study's findings and limits: Ophthalmopathy could be told apart from stable hyperthyroidism with a 13 V-J model. Onset of ophthalmopathy came a median approximately 6 months after the model predicted it.

Template material for amplifying TCR beta CDR3 regions consisted of RNA transcripts. The TCR CDR3 first-round RT-PCR relied on the HTBI primer set. MiXCR, run by TCRdb on the multiplex PCR reads, gives a single entry per CDR3 protein. The sample has hundreds of thousands of distinct CDR3 sequences, 46% seen once. To note about this clonotype: Its antigen is as yet unknown.

Absent ophthalmopathy progression within 18 months defined stable Graves' hyperthyroidism. Pregnant or lactating patients were excluded, as were those with uncontrolled infection or other autoimmune disease. The CDR3 contains 14 residues. V trimming: 5 bases; J trimming: 1 base; junction bases outside the gene matches: 1. Germline lookup yields CDR1 MGHDK and CDR2 SYGVNS. The specimen sequenced was peripheral blood or thyroid tissue (not recorded which). The origin of this receptor is a woman aged 18 to 35 with Graves' hyperthyroidism. The rearrangement joins TRBV25-1 to TRBJ1-3; 8 nucleotides agree with TRBD1. In nucleotides, the CDR3 is TGTGCCAGCAGTCACAGGGGGTCTGGAAACACCATATATTTT. This codes for CASSHRGSGNTIYF.